This entry concerns a single T cell receptor (beta chain). Its antigen is unidentified. Sequencing used immunoSEQ multiplex PCR; TCRdb keeps in-frame clones, though not all of them. The sample yields 65,000 to 95,000 clones, approximately 81% seen once. Germline V gene sequence: CDR1 SGHTS, CDR2 YDEGEE. The length of the CDR3 is 11 residues. V lost 2 bases and J lost 6, with 4 bases in between. This specimen belongs to a study of OX40 agonist ivuxolimab in advanced cancers. Study results and limitations: Expanded clones were, on average, more numerous in CD8+ T cells than in CD4+. Part of the nonresponder group also had normalized T-cell clonal expansion that was low. The expanded peripheral T cells' antigen specificity was not determined.

Blood got drawn at baseline, again on cycle 4 day 1, and then on cycle 7 day 1. Sequenced material: CD4+ or CD8+ T cells sorted from blood, taken in a trial of the OX40 agonist ivuxolimab. This chain uses TRBV5-8 with TRBJ2-3, with D hard to call. The receptor was derived from an adult with an advanced solid tumor such as melanoma, head and neck, liver or kidney cancer. The CDR3 here is CASSLTDTQYF. The DNA for the CDR3 is TGTGCCAGCAGCTTAACGGATACGCAGTATTTT.